This TCR beta chain was recovered during a study of blood T cell repertoires in COVID-19. Some clones are missing from TCRdb's copy, which holds only in-frame ones; the method was immunoSEQ multiplex PCR. The table includes about 160,000 clones, about four fifths detected once. The germline V gene has CDR1 SGDLS and CDR2 YYNGEE. This CDR3 contains 14 residues. With 0 bases removed from V and 4 bases from J, the gap between germline ends came to 10 bases. The gene calls are TRBV9 and TRBJ1-2; possibly TRBD1 for D (6 bases). The sequence was collected from a man aged 55 to 69 with active or convalescent COVID-19. Source material: peripheral blood. The CDR3 nucleotides read TGTGCCAGCAGCGTAGCCGACAGGCCCTATGGCTACACCTTC. Translating gives CASSVADRPYGYTF.